This TCR beta chain was found in a study of sequential checkpoint blockade in melanoma. On the study more broadly: Each arm's sequence ended with maintenance nivolumab.

Described treatment: randomized to nivolumab then ipilimumab (arm A) or the reverse (arm B). Patients had received no earlier DNA-damaging chemotherapy. From thawed PBMCs, live CD3+CD8+ cells negative for CD19 and CD56 were sorted. Assay used: immunoSEQ multiplex PCR; TCRdb lists only in-frame clones, some missing. The sample lists more than 25,000 clones, roughly 89% occurring once. V trimming: 3 bases; J trimming: 2 bases; junction bases outside the gene matches: 9. CDR3 length: 17 residues. Germline CDR1 and CDR2: LNHDA and SQIVND (reference sequence). The rearrangement joins TRBV19 to TRBJ2-1, with 8 positions matching TRBD2. Sample: CD8+ T cells sorted from blood (inferred from file names), taken from a patient given nivolumab and ipilimumab in sequence. The clonotype comes from a human donor with melanoma. This CDR3 is CASSILLAGGTYNEQFF. In DNA, the CDR3 is TGTGCCAGTAGTATTCTCCTAGCGGGCGGAACCTACAATGAGCAGTTCTTC.